This T cell receptor (beta chain) emerged from a study of naive and memory T cell subsets. To note about this clonotype: Its antigen is not known.

The germline V gene encodes CDR1 MNHEY and CDR2 SMNVEV (reference sequence). Trimming took 5 bases from V and 4 from J; bases not matched to a gene: 21. The CDR3 is 19 residues long. Study results and caveats: RNA-based TCR counts may shift with T cell activation and differentiation. Over 95% of naive TCR sequences appeared only once after error correction, unlike memory subsets.

Two oligonucleotides, mixed equimolar, formed the beta constant-region primer covering TRBC1 and TRBC2. Ligated cDNA was amplified by four rounds of PCR with nested alpha and beta constant-region primers and SP2. A 12-nucleotide UMI and the SP2 primer were added to the cDNA 3' end by oligonucleotide ligation. TCRdb passed the UMI-ligation and nested PCR reads through MiXCR, listing each CDR3 protein once. The table lists about 120,000 distinct CDR3 sequences, approximately 37% of them singletons. The genes are TRBV27 and TRBJ2-7, with 9 bases matching TRBD2. The sample was central memory CD4+ T cells from blood. This clonotype was sampled from a human donor in good health. CDR3 DNA: TGTGCCAGCAGTCCAATCCGTATCCCATCTAGCGGGACCCGTTACGAGCAGTACTTC. Protein product: CASSPIRIPSSGTRYEQYF.